This TCR beta chain emerged from a study of radiotherapy plus CTLA-4 blockade in lung cancer. Study-wide context: An objective response was seen in about 17% of patients, and disease control in 25% to 40%. The study, taken as a whole, reports: Once radiotherapy plus ipilimumab had been given, TCR clones derived from tumor expanded in blood. It was early blood T cell clone dynamics, with interferon-beta, that reportedly best predicted response.

Clones were sequenced by immunoSEQ multiplex PCR, and TCRdb holds only the in-frame ones, with some missing. The repertoire holds roughly 75,000 clones, with approximately 80% as singletons. V was pared by 5 bases and J by 7 bases, with 10 bases of the junction left unmatched. CDR1 LNHNV and CDR2 YYDKDF come from the germline V gene (reference sequence). The CDR3 extends over 15 amino acids. In regard to this clone: Its antigen remains unknown.

The source is a human donor with non-small cell lung cancer who had stable disease on radiotherapy plus ipilimumab. The sample in question was peripheral blood, obtained from a patient treated with radiotherapy plus ipilimumab. The chain combines TRBV15 with TRBJ2-1; 8 bases align to TRBD1. The CDR3 reads CATSPEAGGKNEQFF. CDR3 bases: TGTGCCACCAGCCCCGAGGCAGGGGGCAAGAATGAGCAGTTCTTC. Filled out from reference TRBV15 and TRBJ2-1, the complete variable domain reads DAMVIQNPRYQVTQFGKPVTLSCSQTLNHNVMYWYQQKSSQAPKLLFHYYDKDFNNEADTPDNFQSRRPNTSFCFLDIRSPGLGDTAMYLCATSPEAGGKNEQFFGPGTRLTVL.